The 29 T cell receptor beta chains given below trace back to one sample, sequenced in a study of blood T cell repertoires in COVID-19. The protocol was immunoSEQ multiplex PCR, while the TCRdb copy is restricted to in-frame clones and leaves out a portion. The data contain about 220,000 clones, 88% of them seen just once; the ten biggest clones take up roughly 14%. The sample comprised PBMCs or T cells enriched from blood (not recorded which). The receptor source for this set is a woman aged 50 to 65 with acute COVID-19.

This clone was observed once. The chain employs TRBV3-1 (or the pseudogene TRBV3-2) and TRBJ2-5; a weak D match, TRBD1 (5 bases). The CDR3 is made up of 15 amino acids. Germline loops: CDR1 LGHDT, CDR2 YNNKEL (reference sequence). The V end lost 1 base, the J end lost 5 bases, and 14 bases lay between the germline ends. In nucleotides, the CDR3 is TGTGCCAGCAGCCAAGGACCCAGGGTTGATGAGACCCAGTACTTC. Protein: CASSQGPRVDETQYF.

This clone was detected only once. The J gene is TRBJ1-6, the V gene TRBV28; D is unresolved. CDR1 MDHEN and CDR2 SYDVKM come from the germline V gene. The CDR3 has 15 residues. Between the trimmed V and J ends, which lost 1 base and 5 bases, there was a span of 9 bases. The CDR3 sequence is CASSLLLSNNSPLHF. The CDR3 DNA sequence: TGTGCCAGCAGTTTATTACTGTCAAATAATTCACCCCTCCACTTT. Full variable domain (missing parts from reference TRBV28 and TRBJ1-6): DVKVTQSSRYLVKRTGEKVFLECVQDMDHENMFWYRQDPGLGLRLIYFSYDVKMKEKGDIPEGYSVSREKKERFSLILESASTNQTSMYLCASSLLLSNNSPLHFGNGTRLTVT.

This clone was seen a few times. The chain recombines TRBV28 with TRBJ2-7, with a weak D call TRBD2 (6 bases). V lost 5 bases, J lost 6 bases, and 20 bases lay in between. This CDR3 spans 15 amino acids. The germline gives CDR1 MDHEN, CDR2 SYDVKM. Here the CDR3 DNA reads TGTGCCAGCAGTCCCCACCGGGACTTTCTCGGCGAGCAGTACTTC. As protein: CASSPHRDFLGEQYF. Based on the CDR3 plus reference TRBV28 and TRBJ2-7, the full variable domain is DVKVTQSSRYLVKRTGEKVFLECVQDMDHENMFWYRQDPGLGLRLIYFSYDVKMKEKGDIPEGYSVSREKKERFSLILESASTNQTSMYLCASSPHRDFLGEQYFGPGTRLTVT.

The chain combines TRBV28 with TRBJ2-7, with 9 bases aligning to TRBD2. This CDR3 has 14 amino acids. V trimming: 5 bases; J trimming: 8 bases; junction bases outside the gene matches: 10. Germline CDR1 is MDHEN and CDR2 is SYDVKM. CDR3 in amino acids: CASSPGGGLAKQYF. The CDR3 DNA reads as TGTGCCAGCAGTCCAGGGGGAGGACTAGCGAAGCAGTACTTC.

This chain joins TRBV6-5 and TRBJ2-7, with a possible D match to TRBD2 (5 bases). This CDR3 spans 15 amino acids. V dropped 0 bases and J dropped 5 bases, with 14 bases sitting between them. Germline CDR1 MNHEY, CDR2 SVGAGI. The CDR3 sequence: CASSYSEGLGNEQYF. CDR3 DNA sequence: TGTGCCAGCAGTTACTCGGAAGGTCTCGGGAACGAGCAGTACTTC.

The gene calls are TRBV18 and TRBJ1-4; TRBD1 is a possible D gene (5 bases). The germline V gene has CDR1 KGHSH and CDR2 LQKENI. V was cut by 2 bases and J by 0 bases, with 16 bases left in between. The CDR3 totals 18 residues. The CDR3 is CASSPARGTATTNEKLFF. The CDR3 DNA sequence: TGTGCCAGCTCACCAGCTAGGGGCACTGCTACAACTAATGAAAAACTGTTTTTT.

The rearrangement joins TRBV5-1 to TRBJ2-7; possible D gene TRBD1, 6 bases. Germline assignment: CDR1 SGHRS and CDR2 YFSETQ. CDR3 size: 13 residues. V was trimmed by 5 bases and J by 2 bases, leaving 11 bases between them. The CDR3, as DNA: TGCGCCAGCAGTAGGGACACAGCCTACGAGCAGTACTTC. Its protein product is CASSRDTAYEQYF.

The chain uses TRBV7-2 and TRBJ1-2, with a tentative D call TRBD1 (6 bases). V dropped 1 base and J dropped 7 bases, with 16 bases sitting between them. CDR1 and CDR2 (germline): SGHTA, FQGNSA. CDR3 size: 15 residues. The CDR3 coding sequence is TGTGCCAGCAGCTTAGAACGCCAGAGGGGGATTGGCTACACCTTC. Residues: CASSLERQRGIGYTF.

The V call is TRBV5-1, the J call TRBJ2-1; 9 bases agree with TRBD1. Germline values: CDR1 SGHRS, CDR2 YFSETQ. The CDR3 length is 15 residues. Trimming took 4 bases from V and 10 from J; bases not matched to a gene: 12. For the CDR3, the DNA is TGCGCCAGCAGCGGGGACAGGGTTGGGTTCGAAGAGCAGTTCTTC. Amino acid sequence: CASSGDRVGFEEQFF.

The rearrangement joins TRBV10-2 to TRBJ2-5; 8 nucleotides align to TRBD1. Germline CDR1 WSHSY, CDR2 SAAADI. CDR3 size: 14 residues. V shed 4 bases and J 0 bases; nucleotides not matched to a gene: 1. CDR3 amino acids: CASSGQGYQETQYF. The CDR3 DNA reads as TGCGCCAGCAGTGGACAGGGGTACCAAGAGACCCAGTACTTC.

The chain couples TRBV28 to TRBJ1-5, with 10 bases fitting TRBD1. V trimming: 8 bases; J trimming: 6 bases; junction bases outside the gene matches: 10. The CDR3 loop spans 15 amino acids. Germline CDR1 MDHEN, CDR2 SYDVKM. The CDR3 sequence: CASSYWGQGLQPQHF. The CDR3 DNA is TGTGCCAGCTCGTATTGGGGACAGGGGCTTCAGCCCCAGCATTTT.

A single count supports this clone. The rearrangement links TRBV2 to TRBJ2-7, with a possible D match to TRBD2 (5 bases). From germline, CDR1 is SNHLY and CDR2 FYNNEI. Between the trimmed V and J ends, which lost 8 bases and 0 bases, there was a span of 14 bases. The CDR3 runs 14 residues. CDR3 sequence: CASFRTGSSYEQYF. The CDR3 bases are TGTGCCAGCTTTCGGACGGGAAGCTCCTACGAGCAGTACTTC.

The chain uses TRBV7-2 and TRBJ1-1, with TRBD1 matching over 8 bases. Germline V gives CDR1 SGHTA, CDR2 FQGNSA. CDR3 length: 14 amino acids. V lost 5 bases to trimming and J lost 5 bases; unmatched junction nucleotides: 7. This chain's CDR3 is CASSDTGGWTEAFF. The CDR3 nucleotides are TGTGCCAGCAGCGATACAGGGGGATGGACTGAAGCTTTCTTT.

This clone was counted only a few times. This rearrangement joins TRBV28 to TRBJ1-1, with D unclear. The CDR3 sequence is 11 residues long. Germline CDR1 and CDR2: MDHEN and SYDVKM. The V gene lost 5 bases and the J gene lost 6 bases, with 7 bases spanning the gap. The CDR3 region has the DNA TGTGCCAGCAGTAATACTCCTGAAGCTTTCTTT. Translating it yields CASSNTPEAFF.

The chain joins TRBV27 to TRBJ1-1; D uncertain. CDR3 size: 15 residues. Trimming took off 5 bases at V and 0 bases at J, with 13 bases between the two ends. The germline CDR1 and CDR2 sequences are MNHEY and SMNVEV (reference sequence). The DNA of the CDR3 is TGTGCCAGCAGTCCGGGAAGATTAGTGAACACTGAAGCTTTCTTT. Translating it yields CASSPGRLVNTEAFF.

This clone was detected once. The chain is built from TRBV27 and TRBJ2-2; 9 bases agree with TRBD1. This CDR3 spans 16 amino acids. Germline trimming cut 6 bases from V and 3 bases from J; bases unmatched to any gene: 8. The germline V gene has CDR1 MNHEY and CDR2 SMNVEV (reference sequence). The CDR3 DNA sequence: TGTGCCAGCAGCCGTACCGGACAGGGGTACACCGGGGAGCTGTTTTTT. Translating gives CASSRTGQGYTGELFF.

The CDR3: CASSFGQGAFF. In nucleotides, the CDR3 is TGTGCCAGCAGCTTCGGACAGGGGGCTTTCTTT. The J gene is TRBJ1-1, the V gene TRBV11-2; 9 bases match TRBD1. V shed 3 bases and J 11 bases; nucleotides not matched to a gene: 1. Germline V gene data show CDR1 as SGHAT and CDR2 as FQNNGV. The CDR3 totals 11 residues.

The chain carries TRBV7-3 and TRBJ1-1; D gene uncertain. Germline V lookup: CDR1 SGHTA, CDR2 FQGTGA. The CDR3 loop spans 13 amino acids. V lost 5 bases to trimming and J lost 1 base, with 8 bases between them. Here the CDR3 DNA reads TGTGCCAGCAGCGTAGAGGGGAACACTGAAGCTTTCTTT. Translated: CASSVEGNTEAFF.

The CDR3 sequence is CASAGTGGFSGANVLTF. DNA of the CDR3: TGTGCCAGCGCCGGGACAGGGGGATTCTCTGGGGCCAACGTCCTGACTTTC. The J gene is TRBJ2-6, the V gene TRBV9; 11 nucleotides align to TRBD1. The junction had 6 bases not matched to a gene; V was cut back by 7 bases and J by 0 bases. Germline assignment: CDR1 SGDLS and CDR2 YYNGEE. The CDR3 covers 17 residues.

V is TRBV2 and J is TRBJ2-2; possibly TRBD2 for D (5 bases). Between the trimmed V and J ends, which lost 5 bases and 1 base, there was a span of 20 bases. This CDR3 is 18 amino acids long. CDR1 is SNHLY and CDR2 is FYNNEI in the germline V gene. The CDR3, as DNA: TGTGCCAGCAGTCTAGGACCCCACACTAGACTGAACACCGGGGAGCTGTTTTTT. It codes for CASSLGPHTRLNTGELFF.

Only a few counts were recorded for this clone. The chain employs TRBV30 and TRBJ1-1, with a possible D match to TRBD1 (6 bases). This CDR3 is built from 15 residues. CDR1 and CDR2 from the germline V gene are GTSNPN and SVGIG (reference sequence). V shed 3 bases and J shed 3 bases, with 17 bases lying between them. CDR3: CAWRGYRVGDTEAFF. The CDR3, as DNA: TGTGCCTGGAGGGGTTACAGGGTGGGGGACACTGAAGCTTTCTTT.

This chain joins TRBV30 and TRBJ1-1, with 7 positions matching TRBD1. The CDR3 has 16 amino acids. V shed 3 bases, J shed 0 bases, and the junction held 10 bases outside the gene matches. Germline CDR1 GTSNPN, CDR2 SVGIG (reference sequence). CDR3 loop: CAWRPTGTVMNTEAFF. CDR3 bases: TGTGCCTGGAGGCCGACCGGGACAGTGATGAACACTGAAGCTTTCTTT.

This chain joins TRBV28 and TRBJ2-2, with D perhaps matching TRBD1 (6 bases). The CDR3 has 15 residues. V dropped 5 bases and J dropped 7 bases, with 17 bases sitting between them. CDR1 MDHEN and CDR2 SYDVKM come from the germline V gene. The chain's CDR3 is CASSQQGKFGGELFF. CDR3 DNA sequence: TGTGCCAGCAGTCAACAGGGAAAGTTCGGCGGGGAGCTGTTTTTT.

This chain connects TRBV23-1 to TRBJ2-6, with TRBD1 identical over 7 bases. TRBV23-1 is an ORF for which the function is uncertain. V lost 0 bases and J lost 0; bases outside the gene matches: 8. The CDR3 consists of 19 residues. CDR3 region: CASSQSEMTGYSGANVLTF. DNA of the CDR3: TGCGCCAGCAGTCAATCGGAAATGACAGGGTACTCTGGGGCCAACGTCCTGACTTTC.

The chain has TRBV11-3 and TRBJ1-1, with a weak D call TRBD1 (5 bases). V lost 6 bases to trimming and J lost 3 bases, with 8 bases between them. Germline lookup yields CDR1 SGHNT and CDR2 YENEEA. This CDR3 region has 12 residues. The DNA of the CDR3 is TGTGCCAGCAGTTCGGGGGACACTGAAGCTTTCTTT. It encodes CASSSGDTEAFF.

As concerns this clone: A read error may produce the germline difference seen at one junction end. The V call is TRBV7-7, the J call TRBJ2-7; TRBD2 matches at 12 bases. The length of the CDR3 is 16 residues. Germline V gene sequence: CDR1 SSHAT, CDR2 FNYEAQ (reference sequence). In DNA, the CDR3 is TGTGCTAGCAGCCCAGGACTAGCGGGACGTTCCTACGAGCAGTACTTC. Encoded protein: CASSPGLAGRSYEQYF.

CDR3 amino acids: CASRGGVQTQYF. For the CDR3, the DNA is TGTGCCAGCAGAGGCGGGGTACAGACCCAGTACTTC. The chain carries TRBV6-6 and TRBJ2-5, with D possibly being TRBD2 (6 bases). Per the germline V gene, CDR1 is MNHNY and CDR2 is SVGAGI (reference sequence). V lost 6 bases and J 6 bases, leaving 11 bases between the germline ends. The CDR3 has 12 amino acids.

The rearrangement uses TRBV27 and TRBJ1-4; D is possibly TRBD1 (5 bases). The germline V and J ends were trimmed by 5 bases and 0 bases, with 7 bases remaining between them. The CDR3 covers 14 residues. Germline loops: CDR1 MNHEY, CDR2 SMNVEV (reference sequence). DNA of the CDR3: TGTGCCAGCAGTCGCAGGGCAACTAATGAAAAACTGTTTTTT. Its protein is CASSRRATNEKLFF.

The rearrangement links TRBV12-3 or TRBV12-4 to TRBJ1-2; D remains ambiguous. The CDR3 length is 13 residues. V was trimmed by 4 bases and J by 5 bases, leaving 11 bases between them. The CDR3 bases are TGTGCCAGCAGTTCTCCGGGATCGTATGGCTACACCTTC. It translates to CASSSPGSYGYTF.